This T cell receptor (beta chain) was sequenced in a study of blood T cell repertoires in COVID-19. As for the study in general: Both acute and convalescent COVID-19 samples were obtained from the United States, Italy and Spain.

Clinical history reported by participants formed the basis on which cohorts were assigned. All recovered Cohort 3 donors got two negative PCRs, got clearance, or saw symptom resolution. Methods used by the authors: It was from reference gene primer amplification that nucleated cell counts were estimated. Clones were sequenced by immunoSEQ multiplex PCR, and TCRdb holds only the in-frame ones, with some missing. That table furnishes V, J and clone size, whereas the DNA furnished D and trimming. The data show 110,000 to 150,000 clones, approximately 87% seen once. V was pared by 3 bases and J by 6 bases, with 22 bases between. The germline V gene has CDR1 SGHVS and CDR2 FQNEAQ. The CDR3 is 17 residues long.

The sequence came from a man aged 60 to 75 who had recovered from COVID-19. Source material: PBMCs or T cells enriched from blood (not recorded which). The chain links TRBV7-8 to TRBJ2-3, with a weak D call TRBD2 (6 bases). CDR3 in DNA: TGTGCCAGCAGCTTTCGCACGCGGCTAGCGATGCGCGATACGCAGTATTTT. Translation: CASSFRTRLAMRDTQYF. Variable domain in full (rest from reference TRBV7-8 and TRBJ2-3): GAGVSQSPRYKVAKRGQDVALRCDPISGHVSLFWYQQALGQGPEFLTYFQNEAQLDKSGLPSDRFFAERPEGSVSTLKIQRTQQEDSAVYLCASSFRTRLAMRDTQYFGPGTRLTVL.